Described below is a single TCR beta chain sequence and its context. Its cognate antigen has yet to be identified. This sequence may be a read error, since a much larger clone differs from it by one base. The germline V gene encodes CDR1 MNHEY and CDR2 SVGAGI. Relative to germline, V is missing 2 bases and J is missing 2 bases, with 1 base of the junction outside any gene match. Spanning cysteine to phenylalanine, the CDR3 consists of 14 amino acids. Kept here is only the CDR3 DNA, which spans 42 bases and is read in frame from base 1. Library prep was done by 5' RACE. TCRdb names Illumina HiSeq 2500 as the instrument used. A second about 7 to 12 cycle PCR used a sample-barcoded 5' primer and a J-beta primer mix. Each TCR beta cDNA molecule received a unique molecular identifier from a template-switch 5' adaptor carrying 12 random nucleotides. At least 2.5 million CDR3-containing paired-end reads were obtained from each sample. First-strand cDNA synthesis was performed from all RNA using the Mint cDNA synthesis kit, with priming by a TRBC-specific oligonucleotide. After uracil-DNA glycosylase treatment, a first 18-cycle PCR used universal primers M1SS and BC2_uni_R on all cDNA. The authors processed their data as follows. For normalization, 1 million high-quality reads were randomly selected from each sample, with every read carrying a distinct molecular identifier. Instead of being binned into consensus sequences, reads with shared molecular identifiers were discarded. MiTCR, with a Q25 quality threshold and the strictest error-elimination algorithm, was used for CDR3 identification, clonotype clustering and error correction. A nonparametric unseen species model using Euler transformation provided a lower-bound estimate of total TCR beta diversity. TCRdb reprocessing: public reads trimmed at Q25 with fastp, clones called with MiXCR, in-frame beta chains kept. Every distinct CDR3 protein forms one entry, paired with its most common genes and DNA. TCRdb's processing, not the authors', yielded these V and J calls. Counted in this sample were some 1.5 million distinct CDR3 sequences; 42% of them appeared once. The leading ten clones occupy about 3.8% of the sample.

This sample stems from a study of blood T cells in healthy people across ages (dated by TCRdb to between 2015 and 2016). Concerning the study at large: In model experiments, template switching captured about one uniquely barcoded TCR beta cDNA molecule for every two T cells. Using deep sequencing normalized with unique cDNA molecular identifiers, the study measured how TCR beta repertoire diversity changes with age. Donors were grouped into four age groups: young (average 16 years), middle-aged (39), aged (roughly 67) and long-lived (around 80). Donors of different ages were randomly distributed across sequencing lanes to avoid experimental bias. Two additional independent replicas of 1 million unique cDNA reads from the same blood draw were analyzed for two donors (one aged 18 to 29 and one aged 80 or older).

Systemically healthy Caucasian individuals from Russia, some 38 in total and aged about 6 to 90 years, were included as donors. Approximately 9.7 milliliters of peripheral blood were drawn from each donor into EDTA-treated Vacutainer tubes. Ficoll-Paque density-gradient centrifugation was used to isolate PBMCs, with at least 6.5 million obtained per sample. Total RNA, at least 6 micrograms per sample, was extracted from PBMCs with Trizol reagent. For every donor, flow cytometry on a PBMC aliquot measured the percentage of naive CD45RAhigh/CD27high T cells. Results and caveats for the whole study, not just this receptor: Compared with the aged group, the long-lived group had more naive CD4+ T cells, fewer expanded clones and increased TCR diversity, suggesting age selection. As age increased, observed TCR beta diversity per million T cells dropped in a roughly linear way, and a significant reduction was already evident by age 40. Conclusive comparison of naive and antigen-experienced compartments was prevented by the profiling of bulk unsorted PBMCs. Because the CMV infection status of the donors was unknown, age-related changes in expanded clonotypes may potentially have been confounded. Estimates of total diversity based on one million sequenced T cells were considered lower bounds and underestimates. The percentage of naive T cells measured by flow cytometry correlated strongly with observed TCR beta diversity.

Specimen: blood. The TCR comes from a woman aged 18 to 35 in good health. Rearrangement joined TRBV6-5 to TRBJ2-3; 7 central nucleotides agree with TRBD2. The CDR3 protein sequence reads: CASSYLAATDTQYF. The DNA reads TGTGCCAGCAGTTACCTAGCGGCCACAGATACGCAGTATTTT.